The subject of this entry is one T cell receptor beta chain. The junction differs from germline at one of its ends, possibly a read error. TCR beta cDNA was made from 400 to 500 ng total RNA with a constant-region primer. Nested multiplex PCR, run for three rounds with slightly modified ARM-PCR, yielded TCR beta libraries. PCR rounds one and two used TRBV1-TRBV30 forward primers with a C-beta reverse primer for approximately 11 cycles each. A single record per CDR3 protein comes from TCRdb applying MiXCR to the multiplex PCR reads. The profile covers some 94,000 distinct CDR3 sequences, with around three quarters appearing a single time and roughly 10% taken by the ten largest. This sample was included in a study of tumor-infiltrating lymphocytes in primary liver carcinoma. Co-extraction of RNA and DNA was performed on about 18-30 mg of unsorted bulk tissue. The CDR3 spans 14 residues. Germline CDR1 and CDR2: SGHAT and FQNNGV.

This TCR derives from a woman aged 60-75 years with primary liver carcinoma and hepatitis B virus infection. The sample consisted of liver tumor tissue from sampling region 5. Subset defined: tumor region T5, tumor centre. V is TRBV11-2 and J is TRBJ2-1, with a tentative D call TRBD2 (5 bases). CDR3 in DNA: TGTACCAGCAGCGTAGGGCGGGCAGACAATGAGCAGTTCTTC. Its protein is CTSSVGRADNEQFF. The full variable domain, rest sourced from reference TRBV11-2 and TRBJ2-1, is EAGVAQSPRYKIIEKRQSVAFWCNPISGHATLYWYQQILGQGPKLLIQFQNNGVVDDSQLPKDRFSAERLKGVDSTLKIQPAKLEDSAVYLCTSSVGRADNEQFFGPGTRLTVL.